The clone carrying this T cell receptor (beta chain) was seen repeatedly, ten times or more. This record comes from a study of blood T cell repertoires in COVID-19. As originally analysed: Reference gene primers were amplified, and this amplification served to estimate nucleated cell counts. Clones were sequenced by immunoSEQ multiplex PCR, and TCRdb holds only the in-frame ones, with some missing. V and J calls and clone size are given by that table; D and trimming were obtained from the DNA. This repertoire shows about 110,000 clones, 80% to 90% found once; its top ten account for approximately 10%. Sequencing input: peripheral blood. This receptor was obtained from a woman between 65 and 79 years old with acute or convalescent COVID-19.

CDR3 sequence: CSARLGREQYF. The CDR3 DNA reads TGCAGTGCTAGATTGGGGCGGGAGCAGTACTTC. The rearrangement joins TRBV20-1 to TRBJ2-7; TRBD1 is a possible D gene (5 bases). The CDR3 extends over 11 amino acids. Trimming cost V 2 bases and J 7 bases, with 9 bases left between them. CDR1 is DFQATT, CDR2 SNEGSKA, per germline (reference sequence).